This T cell receptor beta chain comes out of a study of blood T cell repertoires in COVID-19. In terms of age and location, participants ranged from roughly 18 to 95 years and lived in about two dozen US areas. Cohorts were assigned according to the clinical history that participants reported. Two consecutive negative NP/OP PCR tests, clearance, or resolved symptoms defined Cohort 3 recovery. In the study's own analysis: Using reference gene primer amplification, nucleated cell counts were estimated. Measured with immunoSEQ multiplex PCR; TCRdb has only the in-frame clones, and not every one. D and trimming were read from the DNA, whereas the V and J calls and clone size are those reported in that table. Among some 150,000 clones listed, around 83% were seen once. The CDR3 runs to 15 residues. Germline V gene data show CDR1 as SGHAT and CDR2 as FQNNGV. The trim removed 5 bases at V and 6 bases at J, leaving 5 bases unmatched.

Material: PBMCs or T cells enriched from blood (not recorded which). This chain connects TRBV11-2 to TRBJ2-1; 12 positions match TRBD2. The sequence came from a man between 45 and 60 years old who had recovered from COVID-19. CDR3 region: CASSNLAGGRNEQFF. In nucleotides, the CDR3 is TGTGCCAGCAGCAACCTAGCGGGGGGGCGCAATGAGCAGTTCTTC.